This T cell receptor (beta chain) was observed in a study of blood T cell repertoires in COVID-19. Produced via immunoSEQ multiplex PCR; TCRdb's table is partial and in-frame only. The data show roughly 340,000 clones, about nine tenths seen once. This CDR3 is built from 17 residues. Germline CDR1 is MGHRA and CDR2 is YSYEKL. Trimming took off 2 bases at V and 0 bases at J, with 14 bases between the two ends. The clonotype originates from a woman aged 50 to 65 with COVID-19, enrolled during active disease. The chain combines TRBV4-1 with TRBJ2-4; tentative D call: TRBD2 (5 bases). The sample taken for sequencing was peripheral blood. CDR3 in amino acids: CASSQLDYSVAKNIQYF. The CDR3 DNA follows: TGCGCCAGCAGCCAACTTGACTACAGCGTAGCCAAAAACATTCAGTACTTC.